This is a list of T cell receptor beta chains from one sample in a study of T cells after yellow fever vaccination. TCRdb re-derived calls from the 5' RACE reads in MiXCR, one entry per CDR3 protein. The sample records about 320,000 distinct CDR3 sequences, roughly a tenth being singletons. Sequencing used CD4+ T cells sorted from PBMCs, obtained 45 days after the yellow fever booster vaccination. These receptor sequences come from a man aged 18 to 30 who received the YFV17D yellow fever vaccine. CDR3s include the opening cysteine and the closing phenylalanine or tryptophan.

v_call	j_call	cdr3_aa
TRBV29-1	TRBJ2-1	CSVEILGGGEQFF
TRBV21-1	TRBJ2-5	CASSSGLGTTAQYF
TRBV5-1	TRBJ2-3	CAKRGRPRDTQYF
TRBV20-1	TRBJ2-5	CSAPHSGRTQETQYF
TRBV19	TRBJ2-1	CASSGQGRDEQFF
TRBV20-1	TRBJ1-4	CSALQGATNEKLFF
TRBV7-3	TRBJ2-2	CASSLKALANTGELFF
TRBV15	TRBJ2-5	CATSRDVGGTGTQYF
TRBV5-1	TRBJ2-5	CASSRGLTQETQYF
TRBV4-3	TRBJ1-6	CASRPGVQGSPLHF
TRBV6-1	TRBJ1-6	CASSASRLIAYSPLHF
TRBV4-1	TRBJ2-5	CASSRDSGGPVETQYF
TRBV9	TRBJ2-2	CASSVGEGGPKPNTGELFF
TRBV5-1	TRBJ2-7	CASSLGDRGEQYF
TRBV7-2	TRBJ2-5	CASSWAGVAGETQYF
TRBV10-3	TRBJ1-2	CAIRNGQTSNYGYTF
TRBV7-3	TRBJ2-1	CASSASSGGAYNEQFF
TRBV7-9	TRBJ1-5	CASSLPSGAGSQPQHF